This T cell receptor (beta chain) was identified during a study of CD8+CD57+ T cells in acquired aplastic anemia. Study-level information: DNA recovered from sorted CD4+ and CD8+ cells had a mean of approximately 3 ug.

By flow cytometry, patients selected for sequencing had shown an expansion of CD8+CD57+ cells. At the time of blood sampling, patients had not yet received any therapy. This clonotype was counted at least ten times. In germline, CDR1 is LNHDA, CDR2 SQIVND (reference sequence). V was pared by 10 bases and J by 4 bases, with 10 bases between. The CDR3 sequence is 12 residues long. CDR3 and TCR beta VDJ profiling relied on a genomic DNA template. MiXCR was run by TCRdb on the reads, yielding one entry per CDR3 protein. This table has around 150,000 distinct CDR3 sequences, around 75% appearing once. The TCR originated in a human donor with aplastic anemia. The chain is built from TRBV19 and TRBJ2-2; the D gene is possibly TRBD2 (7 bases). The source material was sorted CD4+, CD8+, or CD8+CD57+ T cells (not recorded which) from PBMCs. CDR3 region: CATRGATGELFF. The CDR3, as DNA: TGTGCCACCCGGGGGGCCACCGGGGAGCTGTTTTTT.